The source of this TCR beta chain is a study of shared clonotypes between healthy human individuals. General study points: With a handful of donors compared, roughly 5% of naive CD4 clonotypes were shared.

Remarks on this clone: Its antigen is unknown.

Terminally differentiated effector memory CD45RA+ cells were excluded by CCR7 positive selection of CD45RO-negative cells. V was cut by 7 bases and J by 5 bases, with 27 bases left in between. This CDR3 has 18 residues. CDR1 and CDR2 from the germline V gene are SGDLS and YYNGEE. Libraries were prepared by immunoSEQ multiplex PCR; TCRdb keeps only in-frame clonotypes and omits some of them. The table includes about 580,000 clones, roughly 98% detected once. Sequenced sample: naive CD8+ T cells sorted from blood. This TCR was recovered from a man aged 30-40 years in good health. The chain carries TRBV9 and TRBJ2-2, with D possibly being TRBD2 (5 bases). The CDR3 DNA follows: TGTGCCAGCCGCGGGCTCCTCCCGGGGAGCCCGGGGACCGGGGAGCTGTTTTTT. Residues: CASRGLLPGSPGTGELFF. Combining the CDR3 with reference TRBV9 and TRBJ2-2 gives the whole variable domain DSGVTQTPKHLITATGQRVTLRCSPRSGDLSVYWYQQSLDQGLQFLIQYYNGEERAKGNILERFSAQQFPDLHSELNLSSLELGDSALYFCASRGLLPGSPGTGELFFGEGSRLTVL.